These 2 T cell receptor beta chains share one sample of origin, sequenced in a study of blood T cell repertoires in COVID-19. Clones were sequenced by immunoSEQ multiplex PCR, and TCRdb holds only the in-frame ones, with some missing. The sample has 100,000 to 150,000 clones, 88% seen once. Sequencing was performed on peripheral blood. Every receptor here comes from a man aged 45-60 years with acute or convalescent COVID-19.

As DNA, the CDR3 is TGTGCCAGCAGCTTAGCGCTAGGGGGAGAGGGGTACTTC. It codes for CASSLALGGEGYF. V is TRBV7-2 and J is TRBJ2-7, with D tentatively TRBD1 (6 bases). CDR1 SGHTA and CDR2 FQGNSA come from the germline V gene. With 0 bases removed from V and 12 bases from J, the gap between germline ends came to 15 bases. This CDR3 has 13 residues.

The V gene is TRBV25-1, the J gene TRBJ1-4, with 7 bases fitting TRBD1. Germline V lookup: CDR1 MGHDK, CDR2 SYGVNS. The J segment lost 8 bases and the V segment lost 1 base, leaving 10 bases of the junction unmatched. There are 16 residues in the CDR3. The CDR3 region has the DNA TGTGCCAGCAGTGAATTGGGTCAGGGGGGTAGCGAAAAACTGTTTTTT. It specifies CASSELGQGGSEKLFF.